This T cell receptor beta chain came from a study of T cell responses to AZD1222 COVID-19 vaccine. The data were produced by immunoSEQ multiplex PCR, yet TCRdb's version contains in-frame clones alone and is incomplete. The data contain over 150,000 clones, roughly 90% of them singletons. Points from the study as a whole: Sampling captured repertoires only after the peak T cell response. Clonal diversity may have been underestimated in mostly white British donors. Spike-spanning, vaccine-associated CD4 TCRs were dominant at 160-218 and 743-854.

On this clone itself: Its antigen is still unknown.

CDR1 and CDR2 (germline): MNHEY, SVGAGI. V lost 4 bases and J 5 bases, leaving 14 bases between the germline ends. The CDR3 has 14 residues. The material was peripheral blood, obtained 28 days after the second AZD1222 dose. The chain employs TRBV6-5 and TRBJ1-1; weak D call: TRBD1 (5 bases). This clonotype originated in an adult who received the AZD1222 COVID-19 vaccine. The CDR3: CASSLDGAQTEAFF. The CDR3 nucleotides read TGTGCCAGCAGTTTGGATGGGGCTCAGACTGAAGCTTTCTTT.